The 13 T cell receptor beta chains listed next were all sequenced from one sample in a study of T-cell reconstitution after alpha-beta-depleted transplantation in children. A TCRbeta library incorporating unique molecular identifiers was prepared. TCRdb recomputed calls from the PCR reads with MiXCR, one row per CDR3 protein. The sample yields roughly 310,000 distinct CDR3 sequences, 23% seen once. The material was PBMCs, mostly from graft donor cells, obtained 180 days after TCRalphabeta/CD19-depleted stem cell transplant. The origin of the receptors is a male patient younger than 18 who had a stem cell transplant for acute lymphoblastic leukemia, so the T cells may come from the graft donor.

The chain uses TRBV7-9 and TRBJ2-1; 7 nucleotides align to TRBD1. This CDR3 is built from 12 residues. The V and J ends lost 1 base and 10 bases, in that order; junction bases with no gene match: 1. The germline V gene has CDR1 SEHNR and CDR2 FQNEAQ (reference sequence). The CDR3 is CASSLVDREQFF. The CDR3 bases are TGTGCCAGCAGCTTAGTGGACAGGGAGCAGTTCTTC.

The J gene is TRBJ1-2, the V gene TRBV25-1; maybe TRBD1 (5 bases). CDR1 is MGHDK, CDR2 SYGVNS, per germline. The V end was cut by 3 bases, the J end by 5 bases, with 19 bases between. CDR3 size: 16 residues. The CDR3 DNA is TGTGCCAGCAGTGAGTATGGGGACCGAGAGAGATATGGCTACACCTTC. Its translation: CASSEYGDRERYGYTF.

The chain has TRBV2 and TRBJ2-1; D is unclear. V lost 3 bases and J lost 9, with 6 bases in between. Germline V gene data show CDR1 as SNHLY and CDR2 as FYNNEI. This CDR3 spans 11 amino acids. The CDR3 bases are TGTGCCAGCAGTGACTGGGGTGAGCAGTTCTTC. Its protein product is CASSDWGEQFF.

Concerning this clonotype itself: At one boundary the junction diverges from the germline segment, which might be a read error. CDR3 sequence (DNA): TGTGCCATCAGAGAGTCGGGAGCCAGGGAAGCTTTCTTT. Translating gives CAIRESGAREAFF. The chain employs TRBV10-3 and TRBJ1-1, with unresolved D. Germline V CDR1 and CDR2: ENHRY, SYGVKD. This CDR3 has 13 amino acids.

The table lists this clonotype with a few counts. This chain joins TRBV7-3 and TRBJ2-1; 13 bases match TRBD2. J lost 7 bases, V lost 10 bases, and 4 bases had no gene match. The CDR3 has 13 residues. Germline V gives CDR1 SGHTA, CDR2 FQGTGA. CDR3 sequence: CATRLAGGNEQFF. In DNA form, the CDR3 reads TGTGCCACCCGACTAGCGGGAGGAAATGAGCAGTTCTTC.

This clonotype was observed a few times. This sequence joins TRBV12-3 or TRBV12-4 and TRBJ2-3; 9 bases are a match to TRBD2. V was clipped by 2 bases and J by 2 bases; unmatched bases: 14. The CDR3 contains 19 residues. The CDR3 sequence is CASSLNIALAGAPTDTQYF. CDR3 nucleotides: TGTGCCAGCAGTTTAAATATTGCCTTAGCGGGAGCCCCCACAGATACGCAGTATTTT.

This clonotype was detected only a few times. The chain links TRBV7-2 to TRBJ2-7, with D tentatively TRBD2 (5 bases). This CDR3 has 14 amino acids. Germline CDR1 SGHTA, CDR2 FQGNSA. Trimming took off 1 base at V and 5 bases at J, with 12 bases between the two ends. CDR3 in DNA: TGTGCCAGCAGCTTAGAGTCTAGCCAGCACGAGCAGTACTTC. It encodes CASSLESSQHEQYF.

The chain links TRBV5-4 to TRBJ2-1; D is perhaps TRBD2 (6 bases). Germline assignment: CDR1 SGHNT and CDR2 YYREEE (reference sequence). The CDR3 extends over 14 amino acids. V was clipped by 4 bases and J by 6 bases, with 14 bases between them. The CDR3 is CASSRDGGFNEQFF. Here the CDR3 DNA reads TGTGCCAGCAGCCGAGACGGAGGGTTCAATGAGCAGTTCTTC. Full variable domain (missing parts from reference TRBV5-4 and TRBJ2-1): ETGVTQSPTHLIKTRGQQVTLRCSSQSGHNTVSWYQQALGQGPQFIFQYYREEENGRGNFPPRFSGLQFPNYSSELNVNALELDDSALYLCASSRDGGFNEQFFGPGTRLTVL.

This clonotype was counted only a few times. The genes are TRBV2 and TRBJ2-5, with D maybe TRBD2 (6 bases). V was pared by 3 bases and J by 5 bases, with 19 bases between. The CDR3 consists of 16 residues. Looked up from germline, CDR1 is SNHLY and CDR2 is FYNNEI. CDR3 sequence reads: CASSDEESGVRETQYF. CDR3 in DNA: TGTGCCAGCAGTGACGAAGAGTCGGGAGTGAGGGAGACCCAGTACTTC.

This clonotype was observed a few times. The V gene is TRBV7-9, the J gene TRBJ2-7; D unclear. The germline gives CDR1 SEHNR, CDR2 FQNEAQ (reference sequence). The CDR3 is 12 residues long. V was pared by 2 bases and J by 3 bases, with 5 bases between. DNA of the CDR3: TGTGCCAGCAGCTTACGCTACTACGAGCAGTACTTC. Protein: CASSLRYYEQYF.

Regarding this clonotype: Since a much larger clone is just one base distant, this may be a read error. The rearrangement links TRBV7-9 to TRBJ2-5, with 9 bases aligning to TRBD1. Trimming cost V 2 bases and J 5 bases; bases outside gene matches: 9. The CDR3 length is 16 residues. Per germline, CDR1 SEHNR and CDR2 FQNEAQ (reference sequence). The CDR3 DNA follows: TGTGCCAGCAGCTTAAAATTGATGACAGGGGGGGAGACCCAGTACTTC. This gives the protein CASSLKLMTGGETQYF.

This chain links TRBV6-2 or TRBV6-3 with TRBJ2-1, with TRBD2 identical over 11 bases. Germline V gene sequence: CDR1 MNHEY, CDR2 SVGEGT. This CDR3 has 20 amino acids. The V segment lost 6 bases and the J segment 9 bases; nucleotides outside the gene matches: 25. In nucleotides, the CDR3 is TGTGCCAGCAGCCTTTCCGCGGGACTAGTCTTAGCGGGAGGGCCTGTTGAGCAGTTCTTC. Translating gives CASSLSAGLVLAGGPVEQFF.

The genes are TRBV5-1 and TRBJ2-5, with 8 bases that match TRBD2. Germline CDR1 and CDR2: SGHRS and YFSETQ. V lost 2 bases, J lost 5 bases, and 11 bases stayed unmatched. The CDR3 contains 16 residues. The CDR3 is CASSFLAGLAGETQYF. The CDR3 DNA is TGCGCCAGCAGCTTCCTCGCTGGACTAGCAGGGGAGACCCAGTACTTC.